This TCR beta chain was sequenced for a study of long-term antiretroviral therapy in people with HIV. Comment on this clone: Its cognate antigen is unknown.

Sequencing relied on immunoSEQ assay v3.0, run at survey level. Sequencing efforts were directed toward about 40,000-55,000 T-cell genomes per sample. Some clones are missing from TCRdb's copy, which holds only in-frame ones; the method was immunoSEQ multiplex PCR. Of about 16,000 clones listed, 88% are singletons. The V gene lost 6 bases and the J gene lost 2 bases, with 13 bases spanning the gap. CDR3 length equals 14 residues. Per the germline V gene, CDR1 is MNHNS and CDR2 is SASEGT. Overall study findings and caveats: Collection of the blood, which took place between 2004 and 2017, possibly occurred under older ART regimens.

The chain joins TRBV6-1 to TRBJ1-1; D remains unclear. This sequence was found in a woman aged 25 to 39 with HIV. The sample here was unsorted PBMCs, taken around 2.3 years before starting antiretroviral therapy. CDR3 sequence: CASRLSTANTEAFF. CDR3 coding DNA: TGTGCCAGCAGACTATCAACGGCAAACACTGAAGCTTTCTTT.